The 9 T cell receptor beta chains below all came from one sample that was sequenced in a study of blood T cells in healthy people across ages. Using a J-beta primer mix together with a sample-barcoded 5' primer, a second PCR was run for roughly 7 to 12 cycles. Each CDR3 protein gets one entry after TCRdb re-called the 5' RACE reads with MiXCR. The sample includes 750,000 to 850,000 distinct CDR3 sequences, roughly 25% of them seen just once. The same sample was also studied in work on T cells of mothers and their children.

The sample taken for sequencing was blood. These receptors came from a boy under 18 in good health.

In its sample, this clonotype was seen once. A read error may account for a junction end that differs from germline. V usage is TRBV7-9 and J usage is TRBJ2-3; weak D call: TRBD1 (5 bases). CDR1 is SEHNR and CDR2 is FQNEAQ in the germline V gene (reference sequence). The length of the CDR3 is 14 residues. DNA of the CDR3: TGTGCCAGCAGCCTCCTGAGGTTGACAGATACGCAGTCTTTT. It specifies CASSLLRLTDTQSF.

The V call is TRBV5-1, the J call TRBJ2-1; D is undetermined. Trimming stripped 1 base from V and 6 bases from J, with 14 bases between. CDR1 is SGHRS and CDR2 is YFSETQ in the germline V gene. CDR3 size: 15 residues. CDR3: CASSLFRTIINEQFF. CDR3 DNA sequence: TGCGCCAGCAGCTTGTTCAGGACGATAATCAATGAGCAGTTCTTC.

In its sample, this clonotype was seen a few times. This chain uses TRBV29-1 with TRBJ2-7; possibly TRBD2 for D (5 bases). Germline loops: CDR1 SQVTM, CDR2 ANQGSEA. The CDR3 is 13 amino acids. V shed 0 bases and J shed 2 bases, with 8 bases lying between them. The CDR3 DNA is TGCAGCGTTGAAGACGCGGAGGCCTACGAGCAGTACTTC. As protein: CSVEDAEAYEQYF.

J is TRBJ2-5 and V is TRBV11-2; 9 nucleotides match TRBD1. J gave up 1 base and V 2 bases, and 5 bases lay outside the gene matches. Germline V gives CDR1 SGHAT, CDR2 FQNNGV. CDR3 size: 16 residues. The CDR3 reads CASSLPTGGTQETQYF. CDR3 DNA sequence: TGTGCCAGCAGCTTACCCACAGGGGGCACCCAAGAGACCCAGTACTTC.

This clonotype has only a few counts. The CDR3 here is CSARTEPAYEQYF. The CDR3 coding sequence is TGCAGTGCAAGGACGGAACCCGCCTACGAGCAGTACTTC. The rearrangement joins TRBV20-1 to TRBJ2-7; no definite D call. The CDR3 extends over 13 amino acids. V was clipped by 6 bases and J by 2 bases, with 14 bases between them. Germline V gene data show CDR1 as DFQATT and CDR2 as SNEGSKA (reference sequence).

V is TRBV12-3 or TRBV12-4 and J is TRBJ1-2, with D unclear. With 6 bases removed from V and 3 bases from J, the gap between germline ends came to 14 bases. The CDR3 length is 14 residues. The CDR3 bases are TGTGCCAGCAGGAGGGCCATGGGGTACTATGGCTACACCTTC. Residues: CASRRAMGYYGYTF.

The DNA of the CDR3 is TGTGCCAGCAGCTACCAGGACAGGGCATTTCTTGAAAAACTGTTTTTT. Translating gives CASSYQDRAFLEKLFF. The gene calls are TRBV7-2 and TRBJ1-4; 8 bases line up with TRBD1. The CDR3 consists of 16 residues. The V gene end was trimmed by 4 bases and the J gene end by 7 bases; junction bases not matched to a gene: 11. Germline values: CDR1 SGHTA, CDR2 FQGNSA.

V gene TRBV20-1 combines with J gene TRBJ2-3; no clear D. Trimming stripped 4 bases from V and 1 base from J, with 15 bases between. There are 15 residues in the CDR3. CDR1 DFQATT and CDR2 SNEGSKA come from the germline V gene (reference sequence). The CDR3 loop is CSANGWQRGTDTQYF. In nucleotides, the CDR3 is TGCAGTGCTAATGGGTGGCAGCGAGGCACAGATACGCAGTATTTT.

The chain uses TRBV12-3 or TRBV12-4 and TRBJ2-1; 7 positions agree with TRBD2. The CDR3 sequence is 13 residues long. Trimming at V came to 10 bases and at J to 5 bases, leaving 8 bases not matched to a gene. DNA of the CDR3: TGTGCCACCACTAGCGATGTAGACAATGAGCAGTTCTTC. It codes for CATTSDVDNEQFF.